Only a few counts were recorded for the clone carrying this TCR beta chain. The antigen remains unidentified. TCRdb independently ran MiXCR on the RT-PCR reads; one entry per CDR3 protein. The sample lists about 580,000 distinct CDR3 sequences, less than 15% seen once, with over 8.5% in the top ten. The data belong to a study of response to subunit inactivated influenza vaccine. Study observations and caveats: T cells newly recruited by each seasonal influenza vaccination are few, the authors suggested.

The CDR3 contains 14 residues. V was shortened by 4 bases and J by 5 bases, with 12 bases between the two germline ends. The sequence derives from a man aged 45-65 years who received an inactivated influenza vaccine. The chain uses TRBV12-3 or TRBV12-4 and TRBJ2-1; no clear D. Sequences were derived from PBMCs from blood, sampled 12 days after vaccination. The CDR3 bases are TGTGCCAGCAGTTCTTACAACCGAGACAATGAGCAGTTCTTC. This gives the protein CASSSYNRDNEQFF.